This T cell receptor (beta chain) was found in a study of T cells in lung cancer brain metastases. The repertoire was sequenced with immunoSEQ multiplex PCR; TCRdb's copy has only in-frame clones and lacks some. The sample has roughly 4,500 clones, about 87% seen once; the top ten hold 8.1%. This CDR3 region has 12 residues. Deletions cut 6 bases from V and 7 bases from J, with 10 bases between. The germline V gene encodes CDR1 MNHNS and CDR2 SASEGT. The receptor was isolated from a man in his sixties with non-small cell lung cancer. Sequenced: tumor tissue from the primary lung tumor. The V call is TRBV6-1, the J call TRBJ2-1, with D perhaps matching TRBD2 (6 bases). CDR3 loop: CASRISGNEQFF. The CDR3 DNA follows: TGTGCCAGCAGGATTAGCGGAAATGAGCAGTTCTTC.